The rows below give T cell receptor beta chains drawn from one sample of a study of T cell responses to AZD1222 COVID-19 vaccine. TCRdb's copy holds only in-frame clones and misses some; the assay was immunoSEQ multiplex PCR. The sample lists approximately 150,000 clones, 93% occurring once. Sequenced material: peripheral blood, taken on day 0 of MenACWY control vaccination. The receptors originated from an adult in good health. Each CDR3 is given with its conserved first and last residue. The D gene is left open where the match is weak. Size is omitted from some rows. Given values are once, few, many or a class for expanded clones.

TRBV7-3	-	-	TRBJ1-1	13	CASSLRQNTEAFF	TGTGCCAGCAGCTTAAGACAGAACACTGAAGCTTTCTTT
TRBV2	-	-	TRBJ1-4	15	CASSERGTTNEKLFF	TGTGCCAGCAGTGAACGGGGAACAACTAATGAAAAACTGTTTTTT
TRBV29-1	-	TRBD2	TRBJ2-3	15	CSVPGLAFQTDTQYF	TGCAGCGTTCCGGGACTAGCGTTTCAGACAGATACGCAGTATTTT
TRBV7-9	-	-	TRBJ2-1	13	CASSSSPDYEQFF	TGTGCCAGCAGCTCGTCCCCCGACTATGAGCAGTTCTTC
TRBV27	-	-	TRBJ1-5	13	CASGFRENQPQHF	TGTGCCAGCGGCTTCAGGGAGAATCAGCCCCAGCATTTT
TRBV6-1	-	-	TRBJ1-5	16	CASSEYQGSLGQPQHF	TGTGCCAGCAGTGAATACCAGGGCTCCCTTGGTCAGCCCCAGCATTTT
TRBV9	-	-	TRBJ2-2	14	CASSSRMVAGELFF	TGTGCCAGCAGCTCACGAATGGTGGCCGGGGAGCTGTTTTTT
TRBV28	-	-	TRBJ1-1	15	CASSLSPGVNTEAFF	TGTGCCAGCAGTTTATCACCGGGGGTGAACACTGAAGCTTTCTTT
TRBV6-6	-	-	TRBJ1-4	12	CASSRGDEKLFF	TGTGCCAGCAGTAGGGGGGATGAAAAACTGTTTTTT
TRBV27	once	TRBD1	TRBJ2-2	16	CASSSGTGMDTGELFF	TGTGCCAGCAGCTCCGGGACAGGGATGGACACCGGGGAGCTGTTTTTT
TRBV6-1	-	-	TRBJ1-6	12	CASSEADGRIHF	TGTGCCAGCAGTGAAGCGGACGGCCGGATCCACTTT
TRBV7-8	-	-	TRBJ2-7	14	CASSLRDLAYEQYF	TGTGCCAGCAGCCTAAGGGACTTGGCCTACGAGCAGTACTTC
TRBV5-1	-	TRBD1	TRBJ2-2	14	CASSLGQGTGELFF	TGCGCCAGCAGCTTGGGACAGGGGACCGGGGAGCTGTTTTTT
TRBV5-1	-	-	TRBJ1-1	15	CASSLTGTPNTEAFF	TGCGCCAGCAGCCTAACCGGGACACCGAACACTGAAGCTTTCTTT
TRBV27	-	-	TRBJ2-7	15	CASRGLRGRTYEQYF	TGTGCCAGCAGGGGTCTTCGGGGGAGGACCTACGAGCAGTACTTC
TRBV9	-	TRBD2	TRBJ2-1	15	CASSVSGGAGNEQFF	TGTGCCAGCAGCGTTAGCGGGGGGGCGGGCAATGAGCAGTTCTTC
TRBV19	-	TRBD2	TRBJ2-1	16	CASSGGTGGAYNEQFF	TGTGCCAGTAGTGGAGGGACCGGGGGGGCCTACAATGAGCAGTTCTTC
TRBV9	-	-	TRBJ2-7	14	CASSVDASGYEQYF	TGTGCCAGCAGCGTAGATGCCTCGGGGTACGAGCAGTACTTC
TRBV7-3	-	-	TRBJ2-3	15	CASSHKGGTTDTQYF	TGTGCCAGCAGCCACAAGGGGGGTACCACAGATACGCAGTATTTT
TRBV27	-	-	TRBJ1-1	14	CASSFTGLGTEAFF	TGTGCCAGCAGTTTCACAGGGTTGGGCACTGAAGCTTTCTTT
TRBV6-5	-	-	TRBJ2-5	15	CASSYRGDKKETQYF	TGTGCCAGCAGTTACCGGGGGGACAAAAAAGAGACCCAGTACTTC
TRBV27	-	-	TRBJ1-6	16	CASSPPGHLSRSPLHF	TGTGCCAGCAGTCCCCCGGGCCATTTAAGTCGCTCACCCCTCCACTTT
TRBV4-2	-	-	TRBJ1-4	18	CASSQEGGSAATNEKLFF	TGTGCCAGCAGCCAAGAAGGTGGCAGCGCAGCAACTAATGAAAAACTGTTTTTT
TRBV30	-	-	TRBJ1-6	16	CAGELVHSSYNSPLHF	TGTGCCGGGGAACTGGTCCACAGCTCCTATAATTCACCCCTCCACTTT
TRBV18	few	TRBD1	TRBJ2-7	13	CASSPGQGVEQYF	TGTGCCAGCTCACCGGGCCAGGGGGTCGAGCAGTACTTC
TRBV5-6	-	-	TRBJ2-5	13	CASSLIGWETQYF	TGTGCCAGCAGCCTAATAGGTTGGGAGACCCAGTACTTC
TRBV2	-	-	TRBJ1-2	13	CASSDRGNYGYTF	TGTGCCAGCAGTGATCGGGGGAACTATGGCTACACCTTC
TRBV2	-	TRBD1	TRBJ2-7	14	CASSEQGASYEQYF	TGTGCCAGCAGTGAACAGGGGGCCTCCTACGAGCAGTACTTC
TRBV7-8	-	-	TRBJ2-3	10	CASSSDAQYF	TGTGCCAGCAGCTCCGATGCGCAGTATTTT
TRBV6-7	-	-	TRBJ2-7	14	CASSNRGGPYEQYF	TGTGCCAGCAGCAACAGGGGAGGACCCTACGAGCAGTACTTC
TRBV21-1	-	-	TRBJ1-5	18	CASSKVPWQPKDNQPQHF	TGTGCCAGCAGCAAAGTCCCGTGGCAGCCAAAAGACAATCAGCCCCAGCATTTT
TRBV5-5	-	-	TRBJ1-4	14	CASSLVLDTGPGNF	TGTGCCAGCAGCTTGGTCCTGGACACCGGTCCGGGAAATTTT
TRBV6-2/TRBV6-3	-	TRBD1	TRBJ1-1	18	CASSYSIISGGMNTEAFF	TGTGCCAGCAGTTACTCGATCATTTCAGGGGGCATGAACACTGAAGCTTTCTTT
TRBV28	-	-	TRBJ2-7	13	CASSLAALNEQYF	TGTGCCAGCAGTTTGGCGGCTTTGAACGAGCAGTACTTC
TRBV3-1/TRBV3-2	-	-	TRBJ1-2	13	CASSQGNNYGYTF	TGTGCCAGCAGCCAAGGGAATAACTATGGCTACACCTTC
TRBV5-8	-	-	TRBJ2-7	14	CASSLEIWNPEQYF	TGTGCCAGCAGCTTGGAAATATGGAACCCAGAGCAGTACTTC
TRBV2	-	TRBD1	TRBJ1-6	16	CASSERPTGDNSPLHF	TGTGCCAGCAGTGAAAGGCCGACAGGGGATAATTCACCCCTCCACTTT
TRBV4-1	-	-	TRBJ1-2	14	CASSQVTNNYGYTF	TGCGCCAGCAGCCAAGTTACAAACAACTATGGCTACACCTTC
TRBV5-8	-	-	TRBJ1-4	17	CASSSRGGVATNEKLFF	TGTGCCAGCAGCTCTCGTGGGGGGGTTGCAACTAATGAAAAACTGTTTTTT
TRBV2	-	-	TRBJ1-2	13	CANKQGVDYGYTF	TGTGCCAACAAACAGGGTGTAGACTATGGCTACACCTTC
TRBV28	-	TRBD1	TRBJ2-1	13	CASSAGTVNEQFF	TGTGCCAGCAGCGCCGGGACAGTTAATGAGCAGTTCTTC
TRBV27	-	TRBD1	TRBJ1-6	16	CASSLSRQGPYSPLHF	TGTGCCAGCAGTTTGTCCCGACAGGGCCCGTATTCACCCCTCCACTTT
TRBV29-1	once	-	TRBJ1-1	14	CSVEPRLGATEAFF	TGCAGCGTTGAACCCCGACTGGGGGCAACTGAAGCTTTCTTT
TRBV19	-	TRBD1	TRBJ1-2	12	CASRDREEGYTF	TGTGCCAGTAGGGACAGGGAAGAAGGCTACACCTTC
TRBV7-9	-	-	TRBJ2-2	15	CASKGPGPYTGELFF	TGTGCCAGCAAGGGGCCAGGGCCCTACACCGGGGAGCTGTTTTTT
TRBV6-1	-	-	TRBJ1-2	13	CASSEVLGPGYTF	TGTGCCAGCAGTGAAGTCCTGGGGCCTGGCTACACCTTC
TRBV11-3	-	TRBD2	TRBJ2-3	16	CASSHSGTGYADTQYF	TGTGCCAGCAGCCATAGCGGGACGGGGTATGCAGATACGCAGTATTTT
TRBV30	-	-	TRBJ2-1	13	CAWSVHSGAGQFF	TGTGCCTGGAGTGTACATTCGGGGGCTGGACAGTTCTTC
TRBV7-9	-	-	TRBJ1-4	14	CASSPRGVNEKLFF	TGTGCCAGCAGTCCGCGGGGAGTTAATGAAAAACTGTTTTTT